The text below deals with one T cell receptor beta chain. Antigen specificity is unknown. This sample was taken from a study of shared clonotypes between healthy human individuals. J was trimmed by 3 bases and V by 2 bases; bases with no gene match: 10. Germline V gene sequence: CDR1 SNHLY, CDR2 FYNNEI. The CDR3 runs 17 residues. Clones were read by immunoSEQ multiplex PCR, and TCRdb kept only the in-frame ones, dropping some. The profile shows around 1.4 million clones, about 98.5% of them singletons. Overall study findings and caveats: Naive subsets generally exceeded memory subsets in estimated richness. A few donors had around 5% of their naive CD4 clonotypes in common.

The chain links TRBV2 to TRBJ1-5, with 7 bases fitting TRBD1. The receptor was isolated from a man under 40 in good health. The source material was naive CD4+ T cells sorted from blood. As to subset: CD45RA+ positively selected. CDR3 in amino acids: CASSEQNRDSYNQPQHF. The CDR3 coding sequence is TGTGCCAGCAGTGAACAGAACCGGGACAGCTACAATCAGCCCCAGCATTTT.